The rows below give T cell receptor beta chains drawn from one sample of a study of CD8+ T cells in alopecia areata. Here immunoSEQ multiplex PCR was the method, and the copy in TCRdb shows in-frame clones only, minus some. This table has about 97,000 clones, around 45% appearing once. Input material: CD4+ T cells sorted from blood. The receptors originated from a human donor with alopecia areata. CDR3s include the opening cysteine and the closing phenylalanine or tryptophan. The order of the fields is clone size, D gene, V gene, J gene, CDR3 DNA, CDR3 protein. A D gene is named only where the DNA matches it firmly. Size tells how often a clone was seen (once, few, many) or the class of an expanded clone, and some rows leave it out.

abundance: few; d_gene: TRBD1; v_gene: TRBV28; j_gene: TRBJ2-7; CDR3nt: TGTGCCAGCATCGCCCCCGGACAGGGGTTCGAGCAGTACTTC; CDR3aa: CASIAPGQGFEQYF
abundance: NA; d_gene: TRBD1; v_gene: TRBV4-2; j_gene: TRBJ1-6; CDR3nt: TGTGCCAGCTCCGGGACAGGGTTCAATTCACCCCTCCACTTT; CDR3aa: CASSGTGFNSPLHF
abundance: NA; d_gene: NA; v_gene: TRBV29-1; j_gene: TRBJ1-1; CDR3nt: TGCAGCGCCGATGTCCTGGGACAACCGAACACTGAAGCTTTCTTT; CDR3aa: CSADVLGQPNTEAFF
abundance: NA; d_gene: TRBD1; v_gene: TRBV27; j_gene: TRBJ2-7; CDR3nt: TGTGCCAGCAATCCCAGGGGACAGCCCTACGAGCAGTACTTC; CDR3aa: CASNPRGQPYEQYF
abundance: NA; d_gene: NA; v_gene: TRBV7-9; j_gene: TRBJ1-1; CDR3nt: TGTGCCAGCAGCTTAAGTGGTTTTTCGGAAGCTTTCTTT; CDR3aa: CASSLSGFSEAFF
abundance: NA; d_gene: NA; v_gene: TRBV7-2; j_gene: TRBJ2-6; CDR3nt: TGTGCCAGCAGCTTAGAGGGGGCCAACGTCCTGACTTTC; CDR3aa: CASSLEGANVLTF
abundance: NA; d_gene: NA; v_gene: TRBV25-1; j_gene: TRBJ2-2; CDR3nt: TGTGCCAGCACTCGGGGCGCGAACACCGGGGAGCTGTTTTTT; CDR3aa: CASTRGANTGELFF
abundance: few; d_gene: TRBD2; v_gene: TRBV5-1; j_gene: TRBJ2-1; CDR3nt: TGCGCCAGCAGCTTGGAATCCAGCGGGGGGGCGAATGAGCAGTTCTTC; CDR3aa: CASSLESSGGANEQFF
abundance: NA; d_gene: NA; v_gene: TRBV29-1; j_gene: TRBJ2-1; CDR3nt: TGCAGCGTTGTGTTGAGGGGTTACAATGAGCAGTTCTTC; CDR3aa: CSVVLRGYNEQFF
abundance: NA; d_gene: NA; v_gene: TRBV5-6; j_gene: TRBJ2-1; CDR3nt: TGTGCCAGCAGGGGTGGGGAACGTTCCTACAATGAGCAGTTCTTC; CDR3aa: CASRGGERSYNEQFF
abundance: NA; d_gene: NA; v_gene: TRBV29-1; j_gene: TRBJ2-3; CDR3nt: TGCAGCGTTGAAGGGTCCGGGGTTGGCACAGATACGCAGTATTTT; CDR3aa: CSVEGSGVGTDTQYF
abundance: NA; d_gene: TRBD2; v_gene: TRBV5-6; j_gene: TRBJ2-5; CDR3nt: TGTGCCAGCAGCTTGTGGACTAGCGTGGAGACCCAGTACTTC; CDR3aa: CASSLWTSVETQYF
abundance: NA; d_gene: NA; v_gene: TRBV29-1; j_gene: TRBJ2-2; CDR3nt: TGCAGCGCAGGGACGACCGGGGAGCTGTTTTTT; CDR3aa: CSAGTTGELFF
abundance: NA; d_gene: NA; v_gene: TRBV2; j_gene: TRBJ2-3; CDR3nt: TGTGCCAGCAGTGTCTCCTCCCCAGACACAGATACGCAGTATTTT; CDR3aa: CASSVSSPDTDTQYF
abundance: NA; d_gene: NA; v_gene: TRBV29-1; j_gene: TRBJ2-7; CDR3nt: TGCAGCGTTGAGGACAGCTCCTACGAGCAGTACTTC; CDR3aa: CSVEDSSYEQYF
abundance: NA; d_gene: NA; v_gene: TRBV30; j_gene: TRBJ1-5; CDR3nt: TGTGCCTGGAGTCCCCCGCGAGGCCGCAATCAGCCCCAGCATTTT; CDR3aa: CAWSPPRGRNQPQHF
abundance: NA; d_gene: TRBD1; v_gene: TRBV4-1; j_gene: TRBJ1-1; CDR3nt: TGCGCCAGCAGCCCGACAGGGGCCGCCACTGAAGCTTTCTTT; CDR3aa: CASSPTGAATEAFF
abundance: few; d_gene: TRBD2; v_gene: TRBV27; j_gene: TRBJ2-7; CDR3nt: TGTGCCAGCAGTTTAAGAGGACTAGCGGGGGCCTACGAGCAGTACTTC; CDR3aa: CASSLRGLAGAYEQYF
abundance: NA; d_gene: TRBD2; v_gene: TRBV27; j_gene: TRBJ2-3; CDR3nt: TGTGCCAGCAGTTTCTCGGGGGGATGGGGGACAGATACGCAGTATTTT; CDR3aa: CASSFSGGWGTDTQYF
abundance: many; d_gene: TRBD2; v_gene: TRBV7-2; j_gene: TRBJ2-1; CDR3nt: TGTGCCAGCAGCTTACAGCTAGCGGGAGACGGTGAGCAGTTCTTC; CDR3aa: CASSLQLAGDGEQFF
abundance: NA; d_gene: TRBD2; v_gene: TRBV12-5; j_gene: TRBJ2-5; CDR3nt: TGTGCTAGTGCCGAATGGACTAGCGGGAGGGCCAGGGAGACCCAGTACTTC; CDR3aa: CASAEWTSGRARETQYF
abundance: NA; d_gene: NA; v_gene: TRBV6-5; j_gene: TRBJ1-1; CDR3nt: TGTGCCAGCAGTTACACGGGTGGGACTGAAGCTTTCTTT; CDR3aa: CASSYTGGTEAFF
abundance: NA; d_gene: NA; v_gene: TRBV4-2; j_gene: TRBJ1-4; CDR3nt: TGTGCCAGCACCCCTCGAAGGGGCACCGAACTCGAAAAACTGTTTTTT; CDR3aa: CASTPRRGTELEKLFF
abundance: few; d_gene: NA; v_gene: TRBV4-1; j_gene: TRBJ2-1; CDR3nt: TGCGCCAGCAGCCAAGATGGTTGGCGGGAGCAGTTCTTC; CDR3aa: CASSQDGWREQFF
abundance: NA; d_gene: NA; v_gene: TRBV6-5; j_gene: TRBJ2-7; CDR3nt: TGTGCCAGCAGTTACTCGAGGGTTGGCGAGCAGTACTTC; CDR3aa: CASSYSRVGEQYF
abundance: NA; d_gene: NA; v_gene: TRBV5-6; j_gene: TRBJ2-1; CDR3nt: TGTGCCAGCAGCTTGCGGCAGGGATACAATGAGCAGTTCTTC; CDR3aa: CASSLRQGYNEQFF
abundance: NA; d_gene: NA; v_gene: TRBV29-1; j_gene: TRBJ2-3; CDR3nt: TGCAGCGTTCTCTATTCCACAGATACGCAGTATTTT; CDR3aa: CSVLYSTDTQYF
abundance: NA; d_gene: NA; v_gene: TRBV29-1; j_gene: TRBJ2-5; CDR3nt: TGCAGCGTTATCGAGTACCAAGAGACCCAGTACTTC; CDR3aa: CSVIEYQETQYF
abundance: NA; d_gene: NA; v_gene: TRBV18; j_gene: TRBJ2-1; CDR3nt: TGTGCCAGCTCACCACCACTATGGGAGCTAACCTACAATGAGCAGTTCTTC; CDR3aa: CASSPPLWELTYNEQFF
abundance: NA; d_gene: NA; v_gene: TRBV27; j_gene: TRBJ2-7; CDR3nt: TGTGCCAGCAGGCAGACGACGAACCCTAGCTACGAGCAGTACTTC; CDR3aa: CASRQTTNPSYEQYF
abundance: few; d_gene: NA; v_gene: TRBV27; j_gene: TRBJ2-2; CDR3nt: TGTGCCAGCAGTTTAGAGGGTTCCGGGGAGCTGTTTTTT; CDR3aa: CASSLEGSGELFF
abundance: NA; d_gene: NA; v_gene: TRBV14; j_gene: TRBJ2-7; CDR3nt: TGTGCCAGCAGCCGCAGTTCGGGACTGGGATCCTACGAGCAGTACTTC; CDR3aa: CASSRSSGLGSYEQYF
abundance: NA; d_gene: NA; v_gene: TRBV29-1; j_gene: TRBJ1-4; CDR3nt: TGCAGCGTCGGGATTAATGAAAAACTGTTTTTT; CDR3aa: CSVGINEKLFF
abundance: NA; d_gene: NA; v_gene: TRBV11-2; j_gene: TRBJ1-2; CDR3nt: TGTGCCAGCACCCCACCCGGGAGCTACTATGGCTACACCTTC; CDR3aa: CASTPPGSYYGYTF
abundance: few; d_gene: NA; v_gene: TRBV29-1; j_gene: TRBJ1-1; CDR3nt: TGCAGCGGCAGACCAACCTTGAACACTGAAGCTTTCTTT; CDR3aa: CSGRPTLNTEAFF
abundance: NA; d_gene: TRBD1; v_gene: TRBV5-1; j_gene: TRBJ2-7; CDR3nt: TGCGCCAGCAGCTTGGGAAACAGGGGTACCTACGAGCAGTACTTC; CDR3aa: CASSLGNRGTYEQYF
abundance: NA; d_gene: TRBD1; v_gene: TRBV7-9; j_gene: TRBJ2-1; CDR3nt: TGTGCCAGCAGCTTTGGGACAGGCTACAATGAGCAGTTCTTC; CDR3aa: CASSFGTGYNEQFF
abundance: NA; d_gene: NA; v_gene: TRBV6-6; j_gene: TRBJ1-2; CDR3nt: TGTGCCAGCAGTTACTCCCGAGCGCCGCGAGCTGGGGGCTACACCTTC; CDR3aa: CASSYSRAPRAGGYTF
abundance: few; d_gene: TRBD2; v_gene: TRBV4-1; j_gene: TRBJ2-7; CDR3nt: TGCGCCAGCAGCCAGAGACTAGCGGGAGCGACGAATTATTACGAGCAGTACTTC; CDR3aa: CASSQRLAGATNYYEQYF
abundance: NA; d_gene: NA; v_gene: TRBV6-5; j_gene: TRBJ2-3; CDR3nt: TGTGCCAGCAGTTTTAGGTCGCGCGGTGATACGCAGTATTTT; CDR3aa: CASSFRSRGDTQYF
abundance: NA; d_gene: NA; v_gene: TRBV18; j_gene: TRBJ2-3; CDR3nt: TGTGCCAGCTCACGAGGACACCCTGGCACAGATACGCAGTATTTT; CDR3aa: CASSRGHPGTDTQYF
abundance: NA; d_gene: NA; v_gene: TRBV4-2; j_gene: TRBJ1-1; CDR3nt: TGTGCCAGCAGCCAAGATACGGGGGACACTGAAGCTTTCTTT; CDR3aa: CASSQDTGDTEAFF
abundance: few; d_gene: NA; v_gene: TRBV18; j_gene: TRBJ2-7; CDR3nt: TGTGCCAGCTCACAGAACTACGAGCAGTACTTC; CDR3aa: CASSQNYEQYF
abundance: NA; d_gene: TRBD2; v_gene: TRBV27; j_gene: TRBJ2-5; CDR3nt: TGTGCCAGCAGTTCAAACCCTAGCGGGAGGGCCGACCGGCAGACCCAGTACTTC; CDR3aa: CASSSNPSGRADRQTQYF